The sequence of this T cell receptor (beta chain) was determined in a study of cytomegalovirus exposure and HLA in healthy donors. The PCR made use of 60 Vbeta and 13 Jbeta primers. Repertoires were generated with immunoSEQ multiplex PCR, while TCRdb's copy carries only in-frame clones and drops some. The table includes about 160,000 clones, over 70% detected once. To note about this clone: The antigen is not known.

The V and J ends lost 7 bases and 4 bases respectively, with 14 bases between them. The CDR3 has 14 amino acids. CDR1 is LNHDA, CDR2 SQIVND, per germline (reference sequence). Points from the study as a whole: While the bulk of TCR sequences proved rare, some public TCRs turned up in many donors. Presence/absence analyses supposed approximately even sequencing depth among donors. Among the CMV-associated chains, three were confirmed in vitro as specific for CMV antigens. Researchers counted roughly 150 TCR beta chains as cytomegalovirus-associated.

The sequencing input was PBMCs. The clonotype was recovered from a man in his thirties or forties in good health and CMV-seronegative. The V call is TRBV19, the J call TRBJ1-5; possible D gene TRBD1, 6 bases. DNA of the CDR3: TGTGCCAGTAAAAGTTCAGGGGATAATCAGCCCCAGCATTTT. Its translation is CASKSSGDNQPQHF.